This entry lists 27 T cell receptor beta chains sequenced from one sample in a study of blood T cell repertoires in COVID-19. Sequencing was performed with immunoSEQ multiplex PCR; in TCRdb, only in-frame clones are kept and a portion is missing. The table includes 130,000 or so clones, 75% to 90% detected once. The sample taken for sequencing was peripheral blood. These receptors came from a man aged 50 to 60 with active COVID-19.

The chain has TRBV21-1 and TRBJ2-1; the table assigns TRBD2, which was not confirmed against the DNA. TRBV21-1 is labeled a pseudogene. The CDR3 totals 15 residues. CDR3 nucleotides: TGTGCCAGCCTAAACGGGGAGGGAACACTGAATGAGCAGTTCTTC. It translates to CASLNGEGTLNEQFF.

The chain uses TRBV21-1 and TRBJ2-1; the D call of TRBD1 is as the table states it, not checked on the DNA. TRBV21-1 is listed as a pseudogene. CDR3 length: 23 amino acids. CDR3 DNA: TGTGCCAGCAGCAAATCCTGGGCATACGTCCGAACGGTAAAACAGGGGGCCTACAATGAGCAGTTCTTC. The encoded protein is CASSKSWAYVRTVKQGAYNEQFF.

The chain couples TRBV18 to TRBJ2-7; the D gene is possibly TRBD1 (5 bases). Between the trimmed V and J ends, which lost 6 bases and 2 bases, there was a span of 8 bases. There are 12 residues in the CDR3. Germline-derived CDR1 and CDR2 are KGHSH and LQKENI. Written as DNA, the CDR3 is TGTGCCAGCTCCCAGACAGCCTACGAGCAGTACTTC. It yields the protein CASSQTAYEQYF. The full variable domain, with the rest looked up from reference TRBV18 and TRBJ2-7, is NAGVMQNPRHLVRRRGQEARLRCSPMKGHSHVYWYRQLPEEGLKFMVYLQKENIIDESGMPKERFSAEFPKEGPSILRIQQVVRGDSAAYFCASSQTAYEQYFGPGTRLTVT.

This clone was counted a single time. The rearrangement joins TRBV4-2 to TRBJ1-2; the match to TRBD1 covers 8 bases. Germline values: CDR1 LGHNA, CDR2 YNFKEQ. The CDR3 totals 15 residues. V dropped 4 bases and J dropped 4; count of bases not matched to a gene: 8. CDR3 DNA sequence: TGTGCCAGCAGCCCCCAGGGGGCGACGGGCTATGGCTACACCTTC. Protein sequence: CASSPQGATGYGYTF.

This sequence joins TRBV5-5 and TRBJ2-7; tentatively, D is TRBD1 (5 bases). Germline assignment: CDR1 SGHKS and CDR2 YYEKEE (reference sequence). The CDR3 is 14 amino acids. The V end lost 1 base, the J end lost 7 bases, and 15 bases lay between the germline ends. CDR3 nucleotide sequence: TGTGCCAGCAGCTTGAGCCCAGGGATAACGGAGCAGTACTTC. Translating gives CASSLSPGITEQYF.

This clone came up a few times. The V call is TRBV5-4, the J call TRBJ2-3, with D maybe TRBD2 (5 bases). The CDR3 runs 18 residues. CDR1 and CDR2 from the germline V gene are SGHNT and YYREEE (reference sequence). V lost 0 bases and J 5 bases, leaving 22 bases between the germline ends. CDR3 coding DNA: TGTGCCAGCAGCTTGGGTTCGCCCCTAGCCCCCACGGTAGATACGCAGTATTTT. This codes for CASSLGSPLAPTVDTQYF.

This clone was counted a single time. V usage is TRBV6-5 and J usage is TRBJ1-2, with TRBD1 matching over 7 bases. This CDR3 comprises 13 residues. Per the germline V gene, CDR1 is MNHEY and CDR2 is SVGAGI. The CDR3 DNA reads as TGTGCGGCGATACAGGGGCCTAACTATGGCTACACCTTC. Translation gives CAAIQGPNYGYTF.

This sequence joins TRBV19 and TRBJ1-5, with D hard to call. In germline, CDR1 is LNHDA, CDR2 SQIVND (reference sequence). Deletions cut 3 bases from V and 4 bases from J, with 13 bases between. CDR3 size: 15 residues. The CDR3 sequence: CASSISAPRNQPQHF. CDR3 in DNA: TGTGCCAGTAGTATCTCGGCCCCGCGGAATCAGCCCCAGCATTTT.

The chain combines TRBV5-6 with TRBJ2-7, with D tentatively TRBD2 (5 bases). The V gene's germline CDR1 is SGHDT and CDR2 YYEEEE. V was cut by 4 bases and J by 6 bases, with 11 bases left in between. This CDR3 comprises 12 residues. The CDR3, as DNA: TGTGCCAGCAGCCTGGTGAGGGCCGAGCAGTACTTC. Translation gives CASSLVRAEQYF.

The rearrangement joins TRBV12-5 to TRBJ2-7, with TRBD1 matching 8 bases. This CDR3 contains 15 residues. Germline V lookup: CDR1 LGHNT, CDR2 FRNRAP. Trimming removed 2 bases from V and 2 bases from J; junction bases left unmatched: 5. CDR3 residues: CASGLTRQGPYEQYF. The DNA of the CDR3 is TGTGCTAGTGGTTTGACTCGACAGGGGCCCTACGAGCAGTACTTC.

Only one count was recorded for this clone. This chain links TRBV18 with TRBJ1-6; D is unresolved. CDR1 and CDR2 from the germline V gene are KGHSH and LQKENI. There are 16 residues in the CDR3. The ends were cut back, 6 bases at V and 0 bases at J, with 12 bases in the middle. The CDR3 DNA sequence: TGTGCCAGCTCGGACGGACTCCCCTCCTATAATTCACCCCTCCACTTT. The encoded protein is CASSDGLPSYNSPLHF. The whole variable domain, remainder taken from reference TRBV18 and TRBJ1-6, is NAGVMQNPRHLVRRRGQEARLRCSPMKGHSHVYWYRQLPEEGLKFMVYLQKENIIDESGMPKERFSAEFPKEGPSILRIQQVVRGDSAAYFCASSDGLPSYNSPLHFGNGTRLTVT.

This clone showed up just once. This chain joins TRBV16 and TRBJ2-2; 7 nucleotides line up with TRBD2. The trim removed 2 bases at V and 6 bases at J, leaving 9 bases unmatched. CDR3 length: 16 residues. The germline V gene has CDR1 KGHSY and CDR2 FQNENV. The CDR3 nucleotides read TGTGCCAGCAGCCAAATAGGTGGGGGGGACGCCGGGGAGCTGTTTTTT. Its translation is CASSQIGGGDAGELFF.

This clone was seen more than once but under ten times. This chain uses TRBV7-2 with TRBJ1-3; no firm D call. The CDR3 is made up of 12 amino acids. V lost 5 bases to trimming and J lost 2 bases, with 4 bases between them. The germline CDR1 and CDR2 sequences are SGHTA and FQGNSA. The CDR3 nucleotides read TGTGCCAGCAGCCCTGCTGGAAACACCATATATTTT. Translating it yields CASSPAGNTIYF.

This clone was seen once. The CDR3 loop reads CASSSGVGAEAFF. The DNA for the CDR3 is TGTGCCAGCAGTTCAGGGGTGGGGGCTGAAGCTTTCTTT. The rearrangement links TRBV12-3 or TRBV12-4 to TRBJ1-1; weak D call: TRBD1 (6 bases). V shed 4 bases and J shed 6 bases, with 12 bases lying between them. The CDR3 runs 13 residues.

In DNA form, the CDR3 reads TGTGCCACCAGTGATTGGCAGAACACCGGGGAGCTGTTTTTT. This sequence encodes CATSDWQNTGELFF. The genes are TRBV24-1 and TRBJ2-2; D unresolved. The CDR3 is 14 residues long. CDR1 KGHDR and CDR2 SFDVKD come from the germline V gene. The germline V and J ends were trimmed by 2 bases and 1 base, with 4 bases remaining between them.

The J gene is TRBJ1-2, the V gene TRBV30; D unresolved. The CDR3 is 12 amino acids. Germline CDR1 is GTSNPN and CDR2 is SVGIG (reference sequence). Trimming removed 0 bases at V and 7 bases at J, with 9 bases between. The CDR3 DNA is TGTGCCTGGAGTGTCATAATGAGTGGCTACACCTTC. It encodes CAWSVIMSGYTF.

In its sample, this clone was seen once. The CDR3 DNA reads TGCGCCAGCAGCTTGGCCTCAGGGTCGAGCTCCTACGAGCAGTACTTC. Translation: CASSLASGSSSYEQYF. The chain employs TRBV5-1 and TRBJ2-7; D possibly corresponds to TRBD1 (5 bases). The CDR3 is 16 residues long. Trimming pared 0 bases from V and 0 bases from J, leaving 13 bases between. Germline CDR1 SGHRS, CDR2 YFSETQ.

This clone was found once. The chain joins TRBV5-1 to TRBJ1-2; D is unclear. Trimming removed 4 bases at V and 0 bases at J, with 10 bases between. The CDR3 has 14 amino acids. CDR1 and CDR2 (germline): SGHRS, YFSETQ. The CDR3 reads CASSISDPNYGYTF. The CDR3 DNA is TGCGCCAGCAGCATCAGCGATCCTAACTATGGCTACACCTTC. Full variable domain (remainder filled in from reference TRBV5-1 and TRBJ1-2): KAGVTQTPRYLIKTRGQQVTLSCSPISGHRSVSWYQQTPGQGLQFLFEYFSETQRNKGNFPGRFSGRQFSNSRSEMNVSTLELGDSALYLCASSISDPNYGYTFGSGTRLTVV.

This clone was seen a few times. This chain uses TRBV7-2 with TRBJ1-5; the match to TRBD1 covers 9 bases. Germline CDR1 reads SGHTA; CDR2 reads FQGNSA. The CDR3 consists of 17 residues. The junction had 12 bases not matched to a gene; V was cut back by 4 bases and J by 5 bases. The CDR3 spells CASSSRDRAKWDQPQHF. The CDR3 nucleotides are TGTGCCAGCAGCTCGAGGGACAGGGCAAAGTGGGATCAGCCCCAGCATTTT.

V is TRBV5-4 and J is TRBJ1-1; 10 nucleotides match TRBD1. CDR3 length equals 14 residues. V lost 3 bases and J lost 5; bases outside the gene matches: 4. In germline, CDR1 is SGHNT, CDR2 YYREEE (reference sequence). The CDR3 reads CASSWDRGGTEAFF. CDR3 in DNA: TGTGCCAGCAGCTGGGACAGGGGAGGTACTGAAGCTTTCTTT.

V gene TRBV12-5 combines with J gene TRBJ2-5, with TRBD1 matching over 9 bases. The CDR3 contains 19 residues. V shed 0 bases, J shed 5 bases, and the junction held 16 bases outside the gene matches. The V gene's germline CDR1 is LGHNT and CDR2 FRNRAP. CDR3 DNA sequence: TGTGCTAGTGGTTTGGTACTAAAGGGGGACAGGGCTACGTGGGAGACCCAGTACTTC. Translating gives CASGLVLKGDRATWETQYF.

The CDR3 DNA sequence: TGTGCCAGTAGTGATTACGGGACAGGCCCCTACGAGCAGTACTTC. It yields the protein CASSDYGTGPYEQYF. J is TRBJ2-7 and V is TRBV19; 8 nucleotides align to TRBD1. CDR3 length: 15 amino acids. Per the germline V gene, CDR1 is LNHDA and CDR2 is SQIVND (reference sequence). V was clipped by 5 bases and J by 2 bases; unmatched bases: 8. Complete variable domain (other parts from reference TRBV19 and TRBJ2-7): DGGITQSPKYLFRKEGQNVTLSCEQNLNHDAMYWYRQDPGQGLRLIYYSQIVNDFQKGDIAEGYSVSREKKESFPLTVTSAQKNPTAFYLCASSDYGTGPYEQYFGPGTRLTVT.

In DNA form, the CDR3 reads TGCAGCGTTGGTAGGGGCCTAACCAGGGGGATGAACACTGAAGCTTTCTTT. Its protein product is CSVGRGLTRGMNTEAFF. The chain recombines TRBV29-1 with TRBJ1-1, with 7 bases identical to TRBD1. V gave up 4 bases and J gave up 0 bases; unmatched junction bases: 14. This CDR3 comprises 17 residues. Germline V lookup: CDR1 SQVTM, CDR2 ANQGSEA.

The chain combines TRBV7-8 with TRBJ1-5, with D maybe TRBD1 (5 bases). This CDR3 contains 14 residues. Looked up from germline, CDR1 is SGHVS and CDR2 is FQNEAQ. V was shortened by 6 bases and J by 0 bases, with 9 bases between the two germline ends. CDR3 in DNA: TGTGCCAGCAGGGGGGGGTATAGCAATCAGCCCCAGCATTTT. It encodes CASRGGYSNQPQHF.

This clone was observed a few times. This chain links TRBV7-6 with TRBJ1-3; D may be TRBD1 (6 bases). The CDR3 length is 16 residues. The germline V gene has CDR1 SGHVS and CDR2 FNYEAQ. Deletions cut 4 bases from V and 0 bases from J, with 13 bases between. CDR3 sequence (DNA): TGTGCCAGCAGCTCGTCGACAGGCTTCTCTGGAAACACCATATATTTT. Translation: CASSSSTGFSGNTIYF.

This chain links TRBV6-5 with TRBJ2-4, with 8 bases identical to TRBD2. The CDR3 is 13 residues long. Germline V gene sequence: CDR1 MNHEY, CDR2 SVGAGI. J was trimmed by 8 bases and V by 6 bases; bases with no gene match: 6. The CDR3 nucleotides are TGTGCCAGCAGCTCAGTCGGGAGGGACATTCAGTACTTC. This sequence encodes CASSSVGRDIQYF.

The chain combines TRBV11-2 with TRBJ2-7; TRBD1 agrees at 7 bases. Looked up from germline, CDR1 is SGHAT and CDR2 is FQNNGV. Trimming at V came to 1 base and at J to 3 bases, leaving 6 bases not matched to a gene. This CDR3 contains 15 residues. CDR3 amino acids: CASSLASGQSYEQYF. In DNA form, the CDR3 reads TGTGCCAGCAGCTTAGCCTCGGGACAGAGCTACGAGCAGTACTTC.